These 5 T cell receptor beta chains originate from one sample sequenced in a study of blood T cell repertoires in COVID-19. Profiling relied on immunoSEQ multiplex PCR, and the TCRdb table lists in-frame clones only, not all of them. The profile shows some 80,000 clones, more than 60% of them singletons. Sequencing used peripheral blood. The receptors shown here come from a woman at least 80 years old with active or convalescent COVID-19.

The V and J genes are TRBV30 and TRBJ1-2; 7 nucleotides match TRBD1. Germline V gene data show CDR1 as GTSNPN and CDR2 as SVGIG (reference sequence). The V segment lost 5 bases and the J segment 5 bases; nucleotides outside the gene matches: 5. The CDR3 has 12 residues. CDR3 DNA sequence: TGTGCCTGGGGGACAGATTTTTATGGCTACACCTTC. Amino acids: CAWGTDFYGYTF.

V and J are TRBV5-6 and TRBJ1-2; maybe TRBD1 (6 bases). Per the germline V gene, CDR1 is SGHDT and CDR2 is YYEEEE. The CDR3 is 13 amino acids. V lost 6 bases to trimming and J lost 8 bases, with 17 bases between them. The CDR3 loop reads CASTSAGVGGYTF. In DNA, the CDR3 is TGTGCCAGCACCTCGGCAGGGGTGGGCGGCTACACCTTC.

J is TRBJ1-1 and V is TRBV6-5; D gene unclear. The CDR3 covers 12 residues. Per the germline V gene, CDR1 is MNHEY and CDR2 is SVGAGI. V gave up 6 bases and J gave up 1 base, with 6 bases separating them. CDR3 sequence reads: CASSRENTEAFF. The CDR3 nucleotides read TGTGCCAGCAGCCGGGAGAACACTGAAGCTTTCTTT.

The CDR3 here is CASSKDRAERSSTEAFF. The DNA for the CDR3 is TGTGCCAGCTCGAAAGACAGGGCTGAAAGGTCTAGTACTGAAGCTTTCTTT. This chain connects TRBV18 to TRBJ1-1, with 7 bases fitting TRBD1. The V and J ends lost 6 bases and 5 bases, in that order; junction bases with no gene match: 18. The length of the CDR3 is 17 residues. Germline V CDR1 and CDR2: KGHSH, LQKENI.

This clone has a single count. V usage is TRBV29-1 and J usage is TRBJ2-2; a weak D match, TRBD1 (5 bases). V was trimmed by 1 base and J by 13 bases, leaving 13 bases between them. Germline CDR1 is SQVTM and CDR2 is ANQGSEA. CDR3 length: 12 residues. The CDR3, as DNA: TGCAGCGTTGAAGGGGTGGCAGGGTGGCTGTTTTTT. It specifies CSVEGVAGWLFF.